One sample yielded the 13 T cell receptor beta chains listed below, sequenced in a study of T cells in Graves' hyperthyroidism and ophthalmopathy. Authors of the study amplified TCR beta CDR3 regions from RNA transcripts. First-round RT-PCR of the TCR CDR3 relied on the HTBI primer set. MiXCR was run by TCRdb on the multiplex PCR reads, yielding one entry per CDR3 protein. Of about 560,000 distinct CDR3 sequences detected, approximately 16% appear once; the ten largest clones hold around 18%. Sample: blood. The receptors derive from a woman aged 18-29 years with Graves' hyperthyroidism.

Ten or more counts support this clonotype. V and J are TRBV12-3 or TRBV12-4 and TRBJ1-1; D call uncertain. V lost 3 bases, J lost 9 bases, and 17 bases lay in between. The CDR3 sequence is 14 residues long. As DNA, the CDR3 is TGTGCCAGCAGTTTCCTCGGGAGACACAAGCAAGCTTTCTTT. This codes for CASSFLGRHKQAFF.

The CDR3 here is CSVLAGGNTIYF. DNA of the CDR3: TGCAGCGTTTTGGCAGGTGGAAACACCATATATTTT. The gene calls are TRBV29-1 and TRBJ1-3; D remains ambiguous. From germline, CDR1 is SQVTM and CDR2 ANQGSEA. Trimming removed 5 bases at V and 3 bases at J, with 8 bases between. The CDR3 has 12 residues. The full variable domain, completed using reference TRBV29-1 and TRBJ1-3, is SAVISQKPSRDICQRGTSLTIQCQVDSQVTMMFWYRQQPGQSLTLIATANQGSEATYESGFVIDKFPISRPNLTFSTLTVSNMSPEDSSIYLCSVLAGGNTIYFGEGSWLTVV.

This sequence joins TRBV4-2 and TRBJ2-7, with TRBD2 identical over 9 bases. Germline CDR1 is LGHNA and CDR2 is YNFKEQ. The length of the CDR3 is 15 residues. V gave up 3 bases and J gave up 2 bases; unmatched junction bases: 5. CDR3 in DNA: TGTGCCAGCAGCCAGGCCAGCGGGGGGACCTACGAGCAGTACTTC. This gives the protein CASSQASGGTYEQYF.

This clonotype showed up many times. V gene TRBV2 combines with J gene TRBJ1-1, with D possibly TRBD1 on 5 matching bases. This CDR3 is 16 amino acids long. Germline values: CDR1 SNHLY, CDR2 FYNNEI. Trimming pared 5 bases from V and 1 base from J, leaving 17 bases between. The chain's CDR3 is CASSSRGANGNTEAFF. The CDR3 DNA reads as TGTGCCAGCAGTTCGAGAGGGGCCAACGGGAACACTGAAGCTTTCTTT. Drawing the rest from reference TRBV2 and TRBJ1-1, the complete variable domain is EPEVTQTPSHQVTQMGQEVILRCVPISNHLYFYWYRQILGQKVEFLVSFYNNEISEKSEIFDDQFSVERPDGSNFTLKIRSTKLEDSAMYFCASSSRGANGNTEAFFGQGTRLTVV.

This clonotype was detected many times. The chain couples TRBV20-1 to TRBJ2-7; tentatively, D is TRBD2 (6 bases). Germline values: CDR1 DFQATT, CDR2 SNEGSKA (reference sequence). With 6 bases removed from V and 2 bases from J, the gap between germline ends came to 14 bases. The CDR3 sequence is 13 residues long. The CDR3 DNA reads as TGCAGTGCGGCCGGGACTCTACCCTACGAGCAGTACTTC. It yields the protein CSAAGTLPYEQYF.

In this sample, this clonotype turned up many times. CDR3 in amino acids: CASKAGTAIYEQYF. The CDR3, as DNA: TGTGCCAGCAAAGCCGGGACGGCTATCTACGAGCAGTACTTC. V gene TRBV6-1 combines with J gene TRBJ2-7; D may be TRBD1 or TRBD2 (5 bases each). V dropped 7 bases and J dropped 3 bases, with 16 bases sitting between them. CDR3 size: 14 residues. Germline values: CDR1 MNHNS, CDR2 SASEGT.

Comments on this clonotype: A junction end diverges from the germline sequence, so it may reflect a read error. The V and J genes are TRBV5-1 and TRBJ2-1; D is tentatively TRBD1 or TRBD2 (6 bases each). CDR1 and CDR2 from the germline V gene are SGHRS and YFSETQ. The CDR3 covers 19 residues. DNA for the CDR3: TGCGCCAGCAGCTTAACTTTGTGGGGGCCGGGGGCCTCCTCCAATGAGCAGTTCTTC. As protein: CASSLTLWGPGASSNEQFF.

A note on this clonotype: Possible read error: a much larger clone is one base away. The gene calls are TRBV20-1 and TRBJ1-6, with a tentative D call TRBD1 (5 bases). Trimming shortened V by 3 bases and J by 10 bases, and 13 bases separated the two germline ends. This CDR3 contains 13 residues. CDR1 is DFQATT and CDR2 is SNEGSKA in the germline V gene (reference sequence). DNA of the CDR3: TGCAGTGCTAGCGAGGGGAGGGGATCACCCCTCCACTTT. This codes for CSASEGRGSPLHF.

This clonotype was observed a handful of times. The genes are TRBV24-1 and TRBJ2-3; D not resolved. The length of the CDR3 is 15 residues. Germline-derived CDR1 and CDR2 are KGHDR and SFDVKD. V shed 5 bases and J shed 4 bases, with 15 bases lying between them. The CDR3 DNA sequence: TGTGCCACCAGTGGTATTCTGGGTGAGGCAGATACGCAGTATTTT. Its translation is CATSGILGEADTQYF.

This clonotype was found many times. V is TRBV7-8 and J is TRBJ1-5, with TRBD1 matching 7 bases. Germline trimming cut 5 bases from V and 4 bases from J; bases unmatched to any gene: 5. Germline V gene lookup returns CDR1 SGHVS and CDR2 FQNEAQ. The CDR3 sequence is 14 residues long. CDR3 loop: CASSLGTVNQPQHF. The CDR3 DNA reads as TGTGCCAGCAGCCTTGGGACAGTTAATCAGCCCCAGCATTTT.

This clonotype was seen more than once but under ten times. The J gene is TRBJ2-7, the V gene TRBV30; 9 nucleotides align to TRBD1. V shed 5 bases and J 5 bases; nucleotides not matched to a gene: 10. Per the germline V gene, CDR1 is GTSNPN and CDR2 is SVGIG (reference sequence). This CDR3 comprises 14 residues. CDR3 coding DNA: TGTGCCTGGGGAACAGGGGGCGCTTTACACGAGCAGTACTTC. It yields the protein CAWGTGGALHEQYF.

V and J are TRBV12-3 or TRBV12-4 and TRBJ2-4; 10 positions agree with TRBD1. The CDR3 totals 18 residues. V lost 3 bases and J lost 0; bases outside the gene matches: 8. CDR3 DNA: TGTGCCAGCAGTTTTTCCCGGGACAGGGGATCAGCCAAAAACATTCAGTACTTC. Protein: CASSFSRDRGSAKNIQYF.

V gene TRBV6-1 combines with J gene TRBJ2-5; D is unresolved. The germline CDR1 and CDR2 sequences are MNHNS and SASEGT. The CDR3 runs to 12 residues. Between the trimmed V and J ends, which lost 6 bases and 7 bases, there was a span of 12 bases. The CDR3 loop reads CASRVPPGTQYF. The CDR3 DNA follows: TGTGCCAGCAGGGTGCCCCCGGGGACCCAGTACTTC.